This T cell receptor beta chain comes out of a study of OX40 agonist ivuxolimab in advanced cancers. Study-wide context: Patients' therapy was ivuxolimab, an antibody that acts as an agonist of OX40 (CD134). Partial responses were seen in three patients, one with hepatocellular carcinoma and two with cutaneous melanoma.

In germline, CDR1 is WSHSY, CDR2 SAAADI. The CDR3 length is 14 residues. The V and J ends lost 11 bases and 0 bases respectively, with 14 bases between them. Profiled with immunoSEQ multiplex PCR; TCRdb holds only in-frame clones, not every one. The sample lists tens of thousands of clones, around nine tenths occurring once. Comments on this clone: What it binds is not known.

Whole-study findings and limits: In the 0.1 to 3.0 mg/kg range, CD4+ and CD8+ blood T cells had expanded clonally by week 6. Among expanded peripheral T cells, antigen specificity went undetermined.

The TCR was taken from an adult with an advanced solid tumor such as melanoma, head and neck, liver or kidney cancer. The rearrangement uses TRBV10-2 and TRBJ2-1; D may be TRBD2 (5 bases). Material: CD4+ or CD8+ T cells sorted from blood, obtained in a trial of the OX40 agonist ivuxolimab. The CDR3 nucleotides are TGCGCCGGGTCCACCGGGGTCTCCTACAATGAGCAGTTCTTC. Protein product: CAGSTGVSYNEQFF.